Listed below are T cell receptor beta chains from one sample, sequenced in a study of Ad26.COV2.S vaccination and SARS-CoV-2 variants. Measured with immunoSEQ multiplex PCR; TCRdb has only the in-frame clones, and not every one. The sample shows a few hundred thousand clones, roughly 91% of them seen only once. The source material was peripheral blood, sampled in a trial of Ad26.COV2.S vaccine versus placebo. The receptors originated from a person between 18 and 59 years old who received the Ad26.COV2.S COVID-19 vaccine or a placebo. The conserved cysteine and the conserved F or W are not part of the CDR3 here.

v_call: TRBV4-1; j_call: TRBJ2-2; cdr3_aa: ASANPDRAGTGELF
v_call: TRBV10-3; j_call: TRBJ2-3; cdr3_aa: AIQRGFDTDTQY
v_call: TRBV27; j_call: TRBJ1-6; cdr3_aa: ASSLSGMGFNSPLH
v_call: TRBV7-2; j_call: TRBJ2-7; cdr3_aa: ASSTNPGLGQY
v_call: TRBV18; j_call: TRBJ2-1; cdr3_aa: ASSPGSRVSGGEQF
v_call: TRBV5-8; j_call: TRBJ1-2; cdr3_aa: ASSPGGGYYGYT
v_call: TRBV6-5; j_call: TRBJ2-7; cdr3_aa: ASSGGGSSYEQY
v_call: TRBV29-1; j_call: TRBJ2-3; cdr3_aa: SAVTDTQY
v_call: TRBV7-9; j_call: TRBJ2-7; cdr3_aa: ASSPGGDGGYEQY
v_call: TRBV4-2; j_call: TRBJ1-5; cdr3_aa: ASSPGDQPQH
v_call: TRBV21-1; j_call: TRBJ2-5; cdr3_aa: ASSTPATGEETQY
v_call: TRBV9; j_call: TRBJ1-6; cdr3_aa: ASSADGYNSPLH
v_call: TRBV27; j_call: TRBJ2-5; cdr3_aa: ASSSYLAGKETQY
v_call: TRBV30; j_call: TRBJ1-1; cdr3_aa: AWSVGGAGGTEAF
v_call: TRBV12-5; j_call: TRBJ2-7; cdr3_aa: ASGGQGAYEQY
v_call: TRBV6-4; j_call: TRBJ1-2; cdr3_aa: ASSDSGDVNYGYT
v_call: TRBV4-3; j_call: TRBJ2-5; cdr3_aa: ASSQGLVETQY
v_call: TRBV7-9; j_call: TRBJ1-4; cdr3_aa: ASSGAGGTNEKLF
v_call: TRBV3-1/TRBV3-2; j_call: TRBJ2-7; cdr3_aa: ASSQDLKDEQY
v_call: TRBV2; j_call: TRBJ1-6; cdr3_aa: ASSEAYSNSPLH
v_call: TRBV7-9; j_call: TRBJ2-1; cdr3_aa: ASSLPSSGGPYNEQF
v_call: TRBV29-1; j_call: TRBJ2-7; cdr3_aa: SVALLTGVDEQY
v_call: TRBV3-1/TRBV3-2; j_call: TRBJ2-7; cdr3_aa: ASSTSGGAKEQY
v_call: TRBV14; j_call: TRBJ2-4; cdr3_aa: ASSQDSAGINIQY
v_call: TRBV5-1; j_call: TRBJ1-1; cdr3_aa: ASRRTVDTEAF
v_call: TRBV7-6; j_call: TRBJ1-3; cdr3_aa: ASSFGLSGNTIY
v_call: TRBV6-5; j_call: TRBJ1-2; cdr3_aa: ASSRGQLNYGYT
v_call: TRBV30; j_call: TRBJ2-1; cdr3_aa: AWSYRGGQNEQF
v_call: TRBV7-3; j_call: TRBJ2-7; cdr3_aa: ASSSYSAYEQY
v_call: TRBV27; j_call: TRBJ1-2; cdr3_aa: ASRGTGNYGYT
v_call: TRBV19; j_call: TRBJ1-4; cdr3_aa: ASSPTDRGRREKLF
v_call: TRBV18; j_call: TRBJ2-4; cdr3_aa: ASSHAGSQETGWANIQY
v_call: TRBV27; j_call: TRBJ1-3; cdr3_aa: ASSLRSFGNTIY
v_call: TRBV7-2; j_call: TRBJ1-1; cdr3_aa: ASSLEPLNTEAF
v_call: TRBV3-1/TRBV3-2; j_call: TRBJ2-7; cdr3_aa: ASSQERGGSYEQY
v_call: TRBV4-2; j_call: TRBJ2-1; cdr3_aa: ASSQAGGGGPYYNEQF
v_call: TRBV24-1; j_call: TRBJ2-2; cdr3_aa: ATRSGTANTGELF
v_call: TRBV15; j_call: TRBJ2-5; cdr3_aa: ATSRADRLRETQY
v_call: TRBV19; j_call: TRBJ2-5; cdr3_aa: ASRASGLAGVHQETQY